The 8 T cell receptor beta chains presented below share a single source sample, sequenced in a study of blood T cell repertoires in COVID-19. The table came from immunoSEQ multiplex PCR; TCRdb's copy has only in-frame clones and leaves some out. Here the sample spans 330,000 or so clones, over 80% being singletons. Sequenced input: peripheral blood. All receptors derive from a young man with COVID-19, enrolled during active disease.

This clone appeared a few times. The rearrangement joins TRBV2 to TRBJ2-7; D is unclear. The CDR3 covers 14 residues. The germline V gene has CDR1 SNHLY and CDR2 FYNNEI. V gave up 8 bases and J gave up 0 bases, with 14 bases separating them. In DNA form, the CDR3 reads TGTGCCAGCCTGGTGGGTAGGAGCTCCTACGAGCAGTACTTC. Translation gives CASLVGRSSYEQYF. Drawing the rest from reference TRBV2 and TRBJ2-7, the complete variable domain is EPEVTQTPSHQVTQMGQEVILRCVPISNHLYFYWYRQILGQKVEFLVSFYNNEISEKSEIFDDQFSVERPDGSNFTLKIRSTKLEDSAMYFCASLVGRSSYEQYFGPGTRLTVT.

This clone showed up just a few times. The rearrangement uses TRBV28 and TRBJ2-7, with D tentatively TRBD2 (6 bases). V shed 7 bases and J shed 9 bases, with 22 bases lying between them. The CDR3 length is 14 residues. Germline values: CDR1 MDHEN, CDR2 SYDVKM. The chain's CDR3 is CASNGADGGSRQYF. The CDR3 DNA reads as TGTGCCAGCAACGGTGCGGACGGGGGATCAAGGCAGTACTTC.

CDR3: CASSSTSPGSGKREQYF. The CDR3 bases are TGTGCCAGCAGTTCAACCTCCCCGGGGAGTGGAAAGAGGGAGCAGTACTTC. The gene calls are TRBV6-2 or TRBV6-3 and TRBJ2-7, with a possible D match to TRBD2 (5 bases). The CDR3 extends over 17 amino acids. The ends were cut back, 4 bases at V and 7 bases at J, with 26 bases in the middle. Germline V lookup: CDR1 MNHEY, CDR2 SVGEGT.

This chain joins TRBV7-2 and TRBJ2-3; D is possibly TRBD2 (5 bases). Germline assignment: CDR1 SGHTA and CDR2 FQGNSA. V shed 0 bases and J shed 6 bases, with 13 bases lying between them. The CDR3 is 15 amino acids. The CDR3 DNA is TGTGCCAGCAGCTTAGCGGTGACTATCCACGATACGCAGTATTTT. This translates into CASSLAVTIHDTQYF.

The chain carries TRBV11-2 and TRBJ2-7, with TRBD1 matching over 8 bases. This CDR3 is built from 14 residues. The V segment lost 7 bases and the J segment 4 bases; nucleotides outside the gene matches: 9. Germline V gene data show CDR1 as SGHAT and CDR2 as FQNNGV. CDR3 bases: TGTGCCAGCAACTTCGCAGGGGGCATGTACGAGCAGTACTTC. This codes for CASNFAGGMYEQYF.

This chain links TRBV19 with TRBJ1-5; a weak D match, TRBD1 (6 bases). Germline V gene lookup returns CDR1 LNHDA and CDR2 SQIVND (reference sequence). This CDR3 region has 14 residues. Trimming shortened V by 8 bases and J by 3 bases, and 14 bases separated the two germline ends. The DNA of the CDR3 is TGTGCCAGTCGTGGGGGCAGCCTCAATCAGCCCCAGCATTTT. It specifies CASRGGSLNQPQHF.

This clone has only one observation. The V gene is TRBV5-6, the J gene TRBJ2-1; possible D gene TRBD1, 6 bases. The V end was cut by 0 bases, the J end by 7 bases, with 11 bases between. CDR1 and CDR2 (germline): SGHDT, YYEEEE. This CDR3 spans 14 amino acids. CDR3 loop: CASSLVGAPNEQFF. The CDR3 DNA reads TGTGCCAGCAGCTTGGTGGGGGCCCCAAATGAGCAGTTCTTC.

This sequence joins TRBV7-9 and TRBJ2-7; 8 positions agree with TRBD1. CDR1 SEHNR and CDR2 FQNEAQ come from the germline V gene (reference sequence). This CDR3 region has 13 residues. The trim removed 1 base at V and 6 bases at J, leaving 2 bases unmatched. This chain's CDR3 is CASSLGTGTEQYF. CDR3 sequence (DNA): TGTGCCAGCAGCTTAGGGACAGGGACCGAGCAGTACTTC.